The sequence of this TCR beta chain was determined in a study of OX40 agonist ivuxolimab in advanced cancers. Broader study findings: The mean number of expanded clones was higher in CD8+ T cells than in CD4+.

This clone was recorded once. What it binds is not known. Method: immunoSEQ multiplex PCR; TCRdb's copy keeps in-frame clones and lacks some. The sample has 45,000 to 50,000 clones; about 85% are singletons. Samples were taken at baseline and on day 1 of cycles 4 and 7. This CDR3 region has 16 residues. CDR1 is SGDLS, CDR2 YYNGEE, per germline. Trimming at V came to 0 bases and at J to 4 bases, leaving 6 bases not matched to a gene. The sample here was CD4+ or CD8+ T cells sorted from blood, taken in a trial of the OX40 agonist ivuxolimab. This sequence joins TRBV9 and TRBJ2-3; 9 nucleotides line up with TRBD2. This clonotype was sampled from an adult with an advanced solid tumor such as melanoma, head and neck, liver or kidney cancer. The CDR3 region has the DNA TGTGCCAGCAGCGTAGTTCCTAGCGGGGTGGCAGATACGCAGTATTTT. Amino acids: CASSVVPSGVADTQYF.